This T cell receptor beta chain appears in the sequencing data of a study of CXCR3-negative and CXCR3-positive naive CD8 T cells (dated by TCRdb to the late 2010s). Turning to the overall study: Roughly 150 million TRB reads were obtained in total, roughly 1.5 +/- 0.3 million reads per library. Data from 11 donors, pooled across two independent experiments, went into the diversity and physicochemical repertoire analyses. The TRBV-TRBJ cluster analysis covered naive subsets from several donors and memory cells from 3 donors.

The reads were generated on a NextSeq 550. The Human TCR Profiling Kit (MiLaboratory) was used to prepare UMI-labeled 5' RACE TRB cDNA libraries. cDNA synthesis used the entire amount of extracted RNA, and PCR amplification then used the entire amount of cDNA produced. Libraries were prepared in parallel using an identical number of PCR cycles. In the original analysis: MIGEC and MiXCR extracted about 49,000 +/- 11,000 unique UMI-labeled TRB cDNA molecules per library, requiring at least two reads per UMI. Each library averaged 40,000 +/- 10,000 functional in-frame TRB CDR3 nucleotide clonotypes without stop codons. After downsampling to 5000 UMI-labeled TRB molecules per sample, diversity metrics such as normalized Shannon-Wiener and Chao1 were calculated in VDJtools. Clonotype-size-weighted physicochemical properties of the central five CDR3 residues (interaction energy, strength, volume and Kidera factor 4) were computed in VDJtools. TCRdb reprocessed the sequencing reads and holds a single record per CDR3 protein sequence, with no DNA. The V and J calls here are based on TCRdb, not the publication. The record for this sample contains some 150,000 distinct CDR3 sequences. The top ten clonotypes cover roughly 0.41% of the sample.

For CDR1 and CDR2, the germline V gene lists MDHEN and SYDVKM. From the cysteine through the phenylalanine, the CDR3 covers 15 amino acids. No DNA is recorded. In regard to this clonotype: What this receptor recognizes is not known.

For every CD8+ T cell subset, around 300,000 cells were flow-sorted straight into RLT lysis buffer, and each subset was sorted in triplicate. Naive CD8+ T cells were defined stringently as CD45RO-CCR7+CD27+CD95- to exclude memory contaminants. Peripheral blood mononuclear cells were isolated from buffy coats using standard density gradient centrifugation. Naive CXCR3-negative and CXCR3-positive CD8+ T cells were flow-sorted using a FACSAria III. An RNeasy Mini Kit was used to extract total RNA from the sorted cells. Overall study results and their limits: Within the same donor, TRBV-TRBJ usage looked similar between naive CXCR3-negative and CXCR3-positive cells, but memory cells had distinct patterns. TRB CDR3s from CXCR3-positive naive cells showed higher hydrophobicity (lower Kidera factor 4), lower energy, and higher strength and volume indices than CXCR3-negative naive cells. Both naive subsets had comparably high repertoire diversity, while memory CD8+ T cells had much lower repertoire diversity. Freshly isolated PBMCs were used for most assays because CXCR3 expression partially decreased after cryopreservation. Because surface CD5, which has been linked to self-reactivity in mice, was comparable between naive subsets, TCR interaction strength was also inferred from TRB CDR3 physicochemical properties.

The chain uses TRBV28 and TRBJ2-1; TCRdb lists TRBD2, though no DNA is available to test this call. The origin of this receptor is a human donor in good health. Some clones in this sample may be carry-over from other donors' samples. The sequenced sample consisted of naive CXCR3+ CD8+ T cells from blood. Taken with the paper, the label for cell subset or site translates to: CD45RO-CCR7+CD27+CD95- naive CD8+ T cells expressing CXCR3 (TNR3+). The CDR3 corresponds to CASSLYLAEYNEQFF.